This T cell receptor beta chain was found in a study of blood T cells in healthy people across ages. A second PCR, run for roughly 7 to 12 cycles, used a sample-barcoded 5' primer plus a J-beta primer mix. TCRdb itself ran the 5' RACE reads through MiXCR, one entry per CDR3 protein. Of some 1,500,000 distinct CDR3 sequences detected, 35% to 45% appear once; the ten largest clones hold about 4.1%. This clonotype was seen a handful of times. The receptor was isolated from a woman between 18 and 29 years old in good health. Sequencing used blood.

CDR3 nucleotide sequence: TGTGCCAGCAGTTTCTTGGACGGGAACACTGAAGCTTTCTTT. This codes for CASSFLDGNTEAFF. V usage is TRBV7-2 and J usage is TRBJ1-1; D is unclear. The V and J ends lost 6 bases and 1 base respectively, with 12 bases between them. The germline V gene encodes CDR1 SGHTA and CDR2 FQGNSA. The CDR3 spans 14 residues.